These 8 T cell receptor beta chains originate from one sample sequenced in a study of OX40 agonist ivuxolimab in advanced cancers. TCRdb's copy holds only in-frame clones and misses some; the assay was immunoSEQ multiplex PCR. The data hold about 58,000 clones, with around 84% observed a single time. The sample in question was CD4+ or CD8+ T cells sorted from blood, obtained in a trial of the OX40 agonist ivuxolimab. These receptors were taken from an adult with an advanced solid tumor such as melanoma, head and neck, liver or kidney cancer.

This clone has only one observation. J is TRBJ2-6 and V is TRBV5-6; 8 bases are shared with TRBD1. The J segment lost 2 bases and the V segment lost 2 bases, leaving 9 bases of the junction unmatched. The germline gives CDR1 SGHDT, CDR2 YYEEEE. CDR3 length: 18 amino acids. CDR3 DNA sequence: TGTGCCAGCAGCTTAACCACAGGGGGGCGCGCTGGGGCCAACGTCCTGACTTTC. Translating it yields CASSLTTGGRAGANVLTF.

V is TRBV7-6 and J is TRBJ1-1; TRBD1 matches 7 bases. Germline CDR1 reads SGHVS; CDR2 reads FNYEAQ. CDR3 length equals 17 residues. With 1 base clipped from V and 0 bases from J, the junction kept 8 bases outside the gene matches. Written as DNA, the CDR3 is TGTGCCAGCAGCTTAGAGGGGACAGCCTTCATGAACACTGAAGCTTTCTTT. Protein sequence: CASSLEGTAFMNTEAFF.

V usage is TRBV12-1 and J usage is TRBJ2-3; the table's D call, TRBD2, has no DNA check behind it. TRBV12-1 is classified as a pseudogene. The CDR3 runs to 14 residues. CDR3 region: CASSCSGGEGTQYF. The CDR3 DNA is TGTGCCAGCAGCTGTAGCGGGGGGGAGGGAACGCAGTATTTT.

The V call is TRBV9, the J call TRBJ2-2; D possibly corresponds to TRBD1 (6 bases). The germline CDR1 and CDR2 sequences are SGDLS and YYNGEE. The CDR3 is 16 amino acids. Deletions cut 4 bases from V and 0 bases from J, with 13 bases between. For the CDR3, the DNA is TGTGCCAGCAGCCCCCAGCCAGGGGCGAACACCGGGGAGCTGTTTTTT. It is translated as CASSPQPGANTGELFF.

Here the CDR3 DNA reads TGCAGCGTTGATAGGTGGCAGGGGAACGGGGAGACCCAGTACTTC. Residues: CSVDRWQGNGETQYF. V usage is TRBV29-1 and J usage is TRBJ2-5; a possible D gene is TRBD1 (6 bases). V lost 3 bases to trimming and J lost 5 bases, with 19 bases between them. Germline lookup yields CDR1 SQVTM and CDR2 ANQGSEA. This CDR3 has 15 amino acids.

The CDR3 sequence is CASSQGDRGFYNEQFF. The DNA for the CDR3 is TGCGCCAGCAGCCAAGGGGACAGGGGATTCTACAATGAGCAGTTCTTC. The chain links TRBV4-1 to TRBJ2-1; 10 positions match TRBD1. J was trimmed by 3 bases and V by 1 base; bases with no gene match: 3. Looked up from germline, CDR1 is MGHRA and CDR2 is YSYEKL. The CDR3 covers 16 residues.

J is TRBJ1-2 and V is TRBV6-5, with a weak D call TRBD1 (5 bases). This CDR3 comprises 14 residues. V lost 6 bases to trimming and J lost 8 bases, with 19 bases between them. Germline CDR1 is MNHEY and CDR2 is SVGAGI. The CDR3, as DNA: TGTGCCAGCAGAGTGGGACGCCTCCCTTTCGGCTACACCTTC. Protein product: CASRVGRLPFGYTF.

The J gene is TRBJ2-1, the V gene TRBV7-3; 8 bases map to TRBD2. Trimming at V came to 5 bases and at J to 5 bases, leaving 8 bases not matched to a gene. From germline, CDR1 is SGHTA and CDR2 FQGTGA. The CDR3 has 15 residues. In DNA form, the CDR3 reads TGTGCCAGCAGCCTGGGGCCTAGCGGGCACAATGAGCAGTTCTTC. Its protein product is CASSLGPSGHNEQFF.